The T cell receptor beta chain described here comes from a study of T-cell memory formation after mild COVID-19 (dated by TCRdb to the early 2020s). A note on the overall study: Most TCR sequence clusters were specific to one of the two donors. Longitudinal TCRalpha and TCRbeta repertoire sequencing tracked T-cell clones expanding and contracting after mild COVID-19 in a couple of donors. The cohort was made up of two young adult volunteers, one female and one male, who were previously healthy. The research as a whole found: Some responding clones were detected in pre-infection memory, suggesting pre-existing cross-reactive memory T cells joined the SARS-CoV-2 response. Only two mild cases were covered by the study, and larger cohorts that include severe cases with pre-infection samples were considered necessary. Clones contracting from day 15 to 85 had balanced CD4/CD8 phenotypes, while a second wave expanding from day 15 to 37 was biased towards CD4+. Contracting CD4+ clones were located mainly in the CM and EM memory subsets, whereas CD8+ clones were found to be enriched in EMRA. The second-wave clones that peaked on day 37 were not confirmed to be SARS-CoV-2 specific.

Reads for this sample came from an Illumina NovaSeq 6000. TCRalpha and TCRbeta cDNA libraries were built by 5'RACE with constant-segment primers, adding sample barcodes and unique molecular identifiers. Trizol reagent was used to extract RNA from every sample. The libraries were amplified in two PCR steps, and the second step added a second sample barcode and Illumina TruSeq adapters. Libraries were sequenced on an Illumina NovaSeq with 2 x 150 bp paired-end reads. As for the authors' bioinformatics: Demultiplexing of reads and collapsing into UMI-guided consensus sequences were performed with migec v1.2.7. Using mixcr v2.1.11, the UMI consensuses were aligned to TRA and TRB V and J templates and assembled into clonotypes. Clonotypes were classified as expanded or contracted when called significant by both edgeR and NoisET, with noise models trained on biological replicates. For edgeR calls, the thresholds were a false discovery rate-adjusted p below 0.01 and a log2 fold-change of 1. PCA with hierarchical clustering of max-normalized trajectories of the 1000 most abundant clonotypes was used as exploratory dynamics analysis. Separately sequenced CD4+ and CD8+ repertoires were used to assign a CD4 or CD8 phenotype to each responding clone. TCRdb redid the processing of the public reads, applying fastp at Q25 and MiXCR, and retained in-frame beta chains. Under each unique CDR3 protein, matching rows form one entry showing the most common genes and DNA. The authors' filters were not applied to this entry. This sample comprises about 340,000 distinct CDR3 sequences, over 10% of them detected only once. The ten most abundant clones make up 20% to 25% of the sample.

Of note for this clonotype: Its antigen is unknown. No much larger clone is present one base from it, and per-base qualities are unavailable.

Ficoll-Paque density gradient centrifugation was used to isolate PBMCs. The V end loses 0 bases and the J end loses 2 bases, and a stretch of 12 bases separates them. From its cysteine to its phenylalanine, the CDR3 spans 16 amino acids. Only the CDR3 part of the read is kept: 48 bases, read in frame from the first base. The germline V gene sets CDR1 to SGDLS and CDR2 to YYNGEE. This sequence originates from a young man who had mild COVID-19 (a few samples of this study predate the infection). The sample titles of this study are shuffled in the database, so cell type and time point are left out; the donor was told from shared clones. The specimen was PBMCs or a T cell subset sorted from them (not recorded which). In this chain, TRBV9 is recombined with TRBJ2-1; the D region possibly corresponds to TRBD1 (6 bases align). In nucleotides, the sequence is TGTGCCAGCAGCGTAGTGGGGCAGGGGACCTACAATGAGCAGTTCTTC. The translation is CASSVVGQGTYNEQFF.